The clone carrying this TCR delta chain occurred once. This record belongs to a study of gamma-delta T cells after stem cell transplantation. Germline assignment: CDR1 TVYSNPD and CDR2 GDNSRS (reference sequence). V lost 3 bases and J lost 7, with 30 bases in between. The CDR3 is made up of 17 amino acids. TCRdb made new clone calls on the RT-PCR reads using CATT. The sample shows some 13,000 delta-chain clones, around 33% of them seen only once. The rearrangement uses TRDV3 and TRDJ1; TRDD3 might be the D (6 bases). Sequencing was done on a sample of gamma-delta T cells. The sequence was obtained from a human donor. It is not recorded whose cells these are; they may come from a transplant donor. The CDR3 protein is CALRRGNWRIPGGKLIF. In DNA, the CDR3 is TGTGCCTTAAGAAGGGGAAATTGGAGGATACCAGGGGGTAAACTCATCTTT.